This T cell receptor (beta chain) comes out of a study of blood T cell repertoires in COVID-19 (dated by TCRdb to the early 2020s). The study in broad terms: Collaborator samples came from the United States, Italy and Spain and covered acute and convalescent phases of COVID-19. The dataset comprised deeply sampled blood TCRbeta repertoires from subjects exposed to, actively infected with, or recovered from COVID-19. A freely available public database, intended as a resource for researchers studying the immune response to SARS-CoV-2, is where the repertoires were released. The sample metadata nearly always contained a de-identified subject ID, COVID-19 status, age in years and sex. Samples came from the ongoing ImmuneRACE study (first 160 participants) plus 1,254 subjects from 6 global collaborators. The material from the prospective study consisted of cDNA or gDNA derived from T cells, B-cell-depleted T cells, or PBMCs. Where HLA class I and class II types were available, the types were taken from metadata supplied by the sample provider, not from assay-based typing.

In this sample, this clone turned up a few times. The clone's antigen remains unknown. Nothing much larger sits one base from this clone, and base qualities are not available. TCRbeta CDR3 regions were amplified from genomic DNA using the immunoSEQ Assay, a bias-controlled multiplex PCR. Per the source publication's procedure: The number of nucleated cells in each sample was estimated by amplification of reference gene primers within the assay. To quantify the absolute abundance of each unique TCRbeta CDR3 rearrangement, sequence reads were collapsed and filtered. For each sample, productive Simpson clonality was calculated as the square root of Simpson's diversity index over productive rearrangements. TCRdb's version of the immuneACCESS table is confined to in-frame rearrangements and falls short of the full clone set. An unresolved V gene accounts for under half of the shortfall where checked; the remainder is of unknown origin. V and J calls and clone size are given by that table; D and trimming were obtained from the DNA. The table for this sample lists fewer than 400,000 clones; roughly 85% of them were counted only once. 1.9% of the sample is taken by the ten largest.

Participants in the prospective study were enrolled through a virtual design, were aged roughly 18 to 90 years, and lived in approximately 25 United States geographic areas. Cohort assignment in the prospective study relied on participant-reported clinical history from a screening survey and a study questionnaire. Exposed participants were defined as having been in contact with someone with a PCR-confirmed or clinician-diagnosed COVID-19 case within 2 weeks of study entry. In the prospective study, whole blood, serum and a nasopharyngeal or oropharyngeal swab were collected from each participant by mobile phlebotomists. Prospective study participants could optionally give additional blood draws and questionnaires over an approximately 2-month period. Before DNA extraction, prospective study blood samples were shipped either frozen or at room temperature. CDR1 and CDR2 were assigned from the germline V gene (reference sequence) as MNHEY and SMNVEV. At the junction V is shortened by 3 bases and J by 0 bases, with 9 bases in between. The CDR3 contains 15 residues, cysteine and phenylalanine counted. Only the CDR3 region is kept as DNA, spanning 45 bases read in frame from base 1.

General study outcomes and caveats: How much clinical and demographic metadata was included differed by source and by participant, and the metadata was provided uncurated.

The chain is encoded by TRBV27 joined to TRBJ1-5; a tentative D match to TRBD1 spans 5 bases. Sequencing was carried out using PBMCs or T cells enriched from blood (not recorded which). This clonotype originated in a woman aged 30 to 39 who had been exposed to COVID-19. The CDR3 protein sequence reads: CASSFDSNSNQPQHF. The DNA reads TGTGCCAGCAGTTTCGACAGTAATAGCAATCAGCCCCAGCATTTT.